This TCR beta chain was recorded in a study of pediatric ulcerative colitis. Findings of the study overall: Ulcerative colitis patients shared more blood-rectal clones than controls. Blood samples from a couple of patients yielded substantially fewer templates and were excluded from blood-rectal overlap analysis.

Before the diagnostic colonoscopy, ulcerative colitis patients were free of immunosuppressive medication. Comment on this clone: What it recognizes is unknown.

Assay: immunoSEQ multiplex PCR; the TCRdb copy retains only in-frame clones and omits some. The sample holds about 15,000 clones, over 80% seen once. V lost 8 bases, J lost 3 bases, and 16 bases lay in between. The germline V gene encodes CDR1 MNHEY and CDR2 SVGAGI. This CDR3 has 15 amino acids. This rearrangement joins TRBV6-5 to TRBJ2-2; D is possibly TRBD2 (6 bases). The clonotype was recovered from a boy under 18 with moderate ulcerative colitis. Sequencing input: blood. CDR3 DNA: TGTGCCAGCGTCCCGGGACTCCTAGACACCGGGGAGCTGTTTTTT. This codes for CASVPGLLDTGELFF.